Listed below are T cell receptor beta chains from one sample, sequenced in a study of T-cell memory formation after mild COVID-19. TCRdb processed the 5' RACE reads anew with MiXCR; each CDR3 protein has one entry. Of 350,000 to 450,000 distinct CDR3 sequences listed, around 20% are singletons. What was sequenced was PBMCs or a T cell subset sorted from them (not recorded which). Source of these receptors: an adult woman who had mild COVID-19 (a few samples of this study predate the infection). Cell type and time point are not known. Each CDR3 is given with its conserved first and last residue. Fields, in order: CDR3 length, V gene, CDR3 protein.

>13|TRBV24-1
CATSDFGQQEAFF
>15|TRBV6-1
CASRATGAMTQPQHF
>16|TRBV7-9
CASSLRGSGPDEKLFF
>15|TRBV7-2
CASSSSGRYTDTQYF
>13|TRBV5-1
CASSLQGEGEQFF
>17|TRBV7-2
CASSLFTMRQGAYGYTF
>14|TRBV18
CASCPTRSSYEQYF
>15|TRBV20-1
CSASNGDRDTGELFF
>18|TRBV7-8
CASSSPGLDFSGANVLTF
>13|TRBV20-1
CSARVPGVYGYTF
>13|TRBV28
CATQRGGRNEQFF
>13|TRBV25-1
CASSEVRGHEQFF
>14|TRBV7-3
CASSLYGGSDGYTF
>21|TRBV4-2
CASSQDRPLGQGGVAKNIQYF
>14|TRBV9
CASSVDGGAGELFF
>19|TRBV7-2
CASSLGRVEASGAWETQYF
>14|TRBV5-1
CASSLWDRTGGYTF